The entry that follows covers one T cell receptor (beta chain) sequence. Its antigen is unidentified. This sample stems from a study of T cells in Graves' hyperthyroidism and ophthalmopathy. General study results and limits: A 13 V-J model separated ophthalmopathy from stable hyperthyroidism.

RNA transcripts were the template for amplifying TCR beta CDR3 regions. When the TCR CDR3 underwent first-round RT-PCR, the HTBI primer set was used. TCRdb reprocessed the multiplex PCR reads with MiXCR, giving one entry per CDR3 protein. The table has roughly 580,000 distinct CDR3 sequences, just over 45% seen once. This CDR3 spans 14 amino acids. Germline V gene lookup returns CDR1 MNHNY and CDR2 SVGAGI (reference sequence). The J segment lost 0 bases and the V segment lost 10 bases, leaving 6 bases of the junction unmatched. The study defined stable Graves' hyperthyroidism as no ophthalmopathy progression within 18 months.

The TCR originated in a woman younger than 35 with Graves' hyperthyroidism. The rearrangement uses TRBV6-6 and TRBJ2-7; 10 bases align to TRBD1. The sample taken for sequencing was peripheral blood or thyroid tissue (not recorded which). CDR3: CATNRDRGSYEQYF. CDR3 in DNA: TGTGCCACCAACCGGGACAGGGGCTCCTACGAGCAGTACTTC.